The 12 T cell receptor beta chains reported below all come from one sample, sequenced in a study of shared clonotypes between healthy human individuals (dated by TCRdb to 2020 to 2021). Library preparation used the immunoSEQ multiplex PCR assay. The table comes from immuneACCESS by way of TCRdb, which keeps in-frame sequences with V and J called. Part of the clones is missing from these tables; in studies checked, under half for an unresolved V gene and the rest for unknown reasons. This sample comprises some 660,000 clones, around three quarters of them detected only once. The ten largest clones take up 1.5% to 2% of the sample. Sequencing was done on a sample of memory CD4+ T cells sorted from blood. What the cell subset or site label conveys for this sample: CD45RA-negative fraction. Receptors originate from a woman in her 30s in good health.

V is TRBV5-8 and J is TRBJ2-7; 14 nucleotides align to TRBD2. The CDR3 contains 16 residues. V was pared by 4 bases and J by 7 bases, with 10 bases of the junction left unmatched. The V gene's germline CDR1 is SGHTS and CDR2 YDEGEE. CDR3 in amino acids: CASSHYRTSGRREQYF. CDR3 coding DNA: TGTGCCAGCAGCCATTATAGGACTAGCGGGAGGCGTGAGCAGTACTTC.

In its sample, this clone was seen once. V is TRBV7-2 and J is TRBJ1-1; a possible D gene is TRBD1 (6 bases). The germline V and J ends were trimmed by 0 bases and 3 bases, with 14 bases remaining between them. The CDR3 is 16 residues long. Germline loops: CDR1 SGHTA, CDR2 FQGNSA. The CDR3 DNA reads TGTGCCAGCAGCTTAGCCCGGCACAGGGCCTACACTGAAGCTTTCTTT. As protein: CASSLARHRAYTEAFF. Based on the CDR3 plus reference TRBV7-2 and TRBJ1-1, the full variable domain is GAGVSQSPSNKVTEKGKDVELRCDPISGHTALYWYRQSLGQGLEFLIYFQGNSAPDKSGLPSDRFSAERTGGSVSTLTIQRTQQEDSAVYLCASSLARHRAYTEAFFGQGTRLTVV.

This chain uses TRBV9 with TRBJ1-2; D ambiguous. Trimming pared 0 bases from V and 5 bases from J, leaving 14 bases between. CDR3 length: 15 amino acids. The germline V gene encodes CDR1 SGDLS and CDR2 YYNGEE. The CDR3 loop reads CASSVEEGMLYGYTF. In DNA, the CDR3 is TGTGCCAGCAGCGTAGAGGAAGGGATGCTTTATGGCTACACCTTC.

This clone was observed many times. The CDR3 loop reads CASSHWTGHLEQYF. In nucleotides, the CDR3 is TGTGCCAGCAGTCATTGGACTGGACACCTCGAGCAGTACTTC. The V gene is TRBV7-8, the J gene TRBJ2-7, with D perhaps TRBD1 or TRBD2 (5 bases each). CDR3 length equals 14 residues. Trimming shortened V by 6 bases and J by 6 bases, and 18 bases separated the two germline ends. CDR1 is SGHVS, CDR2 FQNEAQ, per germline.

This chain connects TRBV19 to TRBJ2-3; tentatively, D is TRBD1 (6 bases). The CDR3 consists of 19 residues. Between the trimmed V and J ends, which lost 1 base and 1 base, there was a span of 21 bases. Germline loops: CDR1 LNHDA, CDR2 SQIVND (reference sequence). DNA for the CDR3: TGTGCCAGTAGTATAGGGGGGCAGGGAGCCCTCCCTGGCACAGATACGCAGTATTTT. Protein sequence: CASSIGGQGALPGTDTQYF.

The chain has TRBV11-2 and TRBJ1-1; no clear D gene. This CDR3 is 14 amino acids long. Germline V lookup: CDR1 SGHAT, CDR2 FQNNGV. The V and J ends lost 2 bases and 1 base respectively, with 8 bases between them. CDR3 region: CASSLMSGNTEAFF. Written as DNA, the CDR3 is TGTGCCAGCAGCTTAATGTCAGGGAACACTGAAGCTTTCTTT.

This clone was picked up a small number of times. This chain joins TRBV29-1 and TRBJ1-3; D gene unclear. Trimming took 3 bases from V and 1 from J, leaving 7 bases between them. This CDR3 region has 13 residues. Germline CDR1 SQVTM, CDR2 ANQGSEA. The CDR3 here is CSVEQQSGNTIYF. DNA of the CDR3: TGCAGCGTTGAGCAGCAGTCTGGAAACACCATATATTTT.

J is TRBJ1-1 and V is TRBV2, with D maybe TRBD1 (5 bases). Trimming shortened V by 10 bases and J by 4 bases, and 16 bases separated the two germline ends. Germline CDR1 SNHLY, CDR2 FYNNEI. This CDR3 is 13 amino acids long. The CDR3 coding sequence is TGTGCCAACAAAGGGGTGGTTGGCACTGAAGCTTTCTTT. This codes for CANKGVVGTEAFF.

The V call is TRBV28, the J call TRBJ2-3; D not certain. The germline gives CDR1 MDHEN, CDR2 SYDVKM. V gave up 3 bases and J gave up 7 bases, with 5 bases separating them. The CDR3 contains 11 residues. As DNA, the CDR3 is TGTGCCAGCAGTTTCAAGTATACGCAGTATTTT. It translates to CASSFKYTQYF.

This clone was recorded once. The junction and the germline gene differ at one end; a read error may be behind it. The chain links TRBV19 to TRBJ1-5; D gene ambiguous. Germline CDR1 and CDR2: LNHDA and SQIVND (reference sequence). The CDR3 has 12 amino acids. CDR3 nucleotide sequence: TGTGCCAGTGGTATGGGGTTAGGGCCCCAGCATTTT. Translation gives CASGMGLGPQHF.

This chain uses TRBV7-2 with TRBJ2-2; D is uncertain. Germline V lookup: CDR1 SGHTA, CDR2 FQGNSA. Between the trimmed V and J ends, which lost 5 bases and 3 bases, there was a span of 16 bases. The CDR3 loop spans 16 amino acids. CDR3 amino acids: CASSVHYTPDTGELFF. The CDR3, as DNA: TGTGCCAGCAGCGTCCATTACACGCCAGACACCGGGGAGCTGTTTTTT.

This clone was detected only a few times. The V and J genes are TRBV7-7 and TRBJ2-2, with TRBD2 matching 13 bases. The germline V gene encodes CDR1 SSHAT and CDR2 FNYEAQ (reference sequence). This CDR3 spans 16 amino acids. V shed 5 bases, J shed 5 bases, and the junction held 5 bases outside the gene matches. CDR3 in amino acids: CASSPTGLAGTGELFF. For the CDR3, the DNA is TGTGCCAGCAGCCCTACGGGACTAGCGGGGACCGGGGAGCTGTTTTTT.